This T cell receptor (beta chain) was obtained from a study of T-cell reconstitution after alpha-beta-depleted transplantation in children. V was pared by 2 bases and J by 2 bases, with 8 bases of the junction left unmatched. From germline, CDR1 is MNHEY and CDR2 SVGEGT. The CDR3 covers 16 residues. It was with unique molecular identifiers that the TCRbeta library was prepared. TCRdb re-called the PCR reads with MiXCR, one entry per CDR3 protein. The top ten clones hold roughly 2.5% of a sample with about 500,000 distinct CDR3 sequences, 30% to 35% of them seen once. This clonotype was sampled from a human donor who donated a stem cell graft to a child with aplastic anemia. The material was PBMCs from the stem cell graft donor, obtained from the stem cell graft. The chain recombines TRBV6-2 or TRBV6-3 with TRBJ1-2, with 7 bases lining up with TRBD1. The CDR3 DNA reads TGTGCCAGCAGTTACCCGCGGACAGGTCGAAACTATGGCTACACCTTC. Protein sequence: CASSYPRTGRNYGYTF.